Listed here are 23 T cell receptor beta chains from one sample, sequenced in a study of immune evolution from preneoplasia to lung adenocarcinoma. Clones were read by immunoSEQ multiplex PCR, and TCRdb kept only the in-frame ones, dropping some. In the table there are some 6,500 clones, 75% to 90% of which are singletons. What was sequenced was FFPE lung adenocarcinoma in situ tissue. The receptor set was obtained from a donor older than 65 with lung adenocarcinoma.

The V and J genes are TRBV29-1 and TRBJ2-4, with D maybe TRBD1 (8 bases). The CDR3 length is 11 residues. The V gene lost 6 bases and the J gene lost 8 bases, with 11 bases spanning the gap. Germline V lookup: CDR1 SQVTM, CDR2 ANQGSEA. The CDR3 sequence: CSVTGGDIQYF. DNA for the CDR3: TGCAGCGTCACAGGGGGGGACATTCAGTACTTC.

This clone has only a few counts. The chain couples TRBV5-6 to TRBJ2-7; D remains ambiguous. Trimming took 1 base from V and 2 from J, leaving 1 base between them. CDR3 size: 11 residues. Germline loops: CDR1 SGHDT, CDR2 YYEEEE. The chain's CDR3 is CASSLTYEQYF. Here the CDR3 DNA reads TGTGCCAGCAGCTTGACCTACGAGCAGTACTTC.

This clone is a singleton in its sample. This rearrangement joins TRBV10-3 to TRBJ2-7; D may be TRBD1 (6 bases). CDR3 length equals 11 residues. Per the germline V gene, CDR1 is ENHRY and CDR2 is SYGVKD. The V end lost 9 bases, the J end lost 6 bases, and 12 bases lay between the germline ends. CDR3 amino acids: CAITQGTEQYF. In nucleotides, the CDR3 is TGTGCCATAACGCAGGGGACCGAGCAGTACTTC.

The rearrangement joins TRBV6-5 to TRBJ1-2; D gene uncertain. CDR1 and CDR2 from the germline V gene are MNHEY and SVGAGI. The CDR3 is 13 amino acids. Between the trimmed V and J ends, which lost 7 bases and 3 bases, there was a span of 12 bases. The CDR3 sequence: CASTAGIDYGYTF. The DNA for the CDR3 is TGTGCCAGCACCGCCGGGATTGACTATGGCTACACCTTC.

The gene calls are TRBV9 and TRBJ2-5, with D perhaps TRBD1 or TRBD2 (5 bases each). The CDR3 consists of 16 residues. The V gene lost 0 bases and the J gene lost 1 base, with 13 bases spanning the gap. Germline CDR1 is SGDLS and CDR2 is YYNGEE. The CDR3 sequence is CASSVAGDLLQETQYF. CDR3 nucleotide sequence: TGTGCCAGCAGCGTAGCTGGGGACCTACTCCAAGAGACCCAGTACTTC.

The chain combines TRBV2 with TRBJ2-7, with a tentative D call TRBD2 (6 bases). CDR3 length: 15 residues. V was pared by 6 bases and J by 3 bases, with 18 bases between. Germline lookup yields CDR1 SNHLY and CDR2 FYNNEI. This CDR3 is CASSDNLGGGYEQYF. CDR3 in DNA: TGTGCCAGCAGCGACAATTTGGGGGGAGGCTACGAGCAGTACTTC.

J is TRBJ1-1 and V is TRBV19; D not certain. The CDR3 is made up of 14 amino acids. CDR1 and CDR2 (germline): LNHDA, SQIVND (reference sequence). V lost 7 bases and J lost 0, with 12 bases in between. The CDR3 DNA reads as TGTGCCAGTATGCAGGCTTTCATGAACACTGAAGCTTTCTTT. It translates to CASMQAFMNTEAFF.

The chain uses TRBV7-6 and TRBJ2-5; maybe TRBD1 (8 bases). V lost 1 base and J 5 bases, leaving 20 bases between the germline ends. Germline V gives CDR1 SGHVS, CDR2 FNYEAQ. The CDR3 has 17 amino acids. CDR3 sequence (DNA): TGTGCCAGCAGCTTAGTATCTTGGACAGGGCGGGAGGAGACCCAGTACTTC. Its protein is CASSLVSWTGREETQYF.

This rearrangement joins TRBV2 to TRBJ2-1, with D perhaps matching TRBD2 (5 bases). CDR1 and CDR2 from the germline V gene are SNHLY and FYNNEI. With 5 bases removed from V and 15 bases from J, the gap between germline ends came to 14 bases. The CDR3 loop spans 11 amino acids. This CDR3 is CASSSSIRMFF. In nucleotides, the CDR3 is TGTGCCAGCAGTTCTAGCATCCGTATGTTCTTC. The whole variable domain, filled in from reference TRBV2 and TRBJ2-1, reads EPEVTQTPSHQVTQMGQEVILRCVPISNHLYFYWYRQILGQKVEFLVSFYNNEISEKSEIFDDQFSVERPDGSNFTLKIRSTKLEDSAMYFCASSSSIRMFFGPGTRLTVL.

The chain has TRBV27 and TRBJ1-1; possibly TRBD1 for D (5 bases). This CDR3 contains 17 residues. Trimming left V 3 bases short and J 5 bases short, with 22 bases between. The V gene's germline CDR1 is MNHEY and CDR2 SMNVEV (reference sequence). The CDR3 DNA sequence: TGTGCCAGCAGTTTTAAAAGGGTTGGCAGGGTTGGAACTGAAGCTTTCTTT. Its protein is CASSFKRVGRVGTEAFF.

The V call is TRBV19, the J call TRBJ1-5, with no clear D. Trimming took off 2 bases at V and 3 bases at J, with 5 bases between the two ends. There are 13 residues in the CDR3. Germline CDR1 is LNHDA and CDR2 is SQIVND (reference sequence). Here the CDR3 reads CASSIQINQPQHF. In DNA form, the CDR3 reads TGTGCCAGTAGTATACAGATCAATCAGCCCCAGCATTTT.

The V call is TRBV2, the J call TRBJ2-1; the match to TRBD2 covers 7 bases. With V trimmed by 6 bases and J by 3 bases, 5 bases remained unmatched. The germline CDR1 and CDR2 sequences are SNHLY and FYNNEI. This CDR3 contains 14 residues. CDR3 region: CASRWREFYNEQFF. The CDR3, as DNA: TGTGCCAGCAGATGGCGGGAGTTCTACAATGAGCAGTTCTTC.

In this sample, this clone turned up once. The chain carries TRBV30 and TRBJ2-7, with D perhaps matching TRBD1 (6 bases). The CDR3 sequence is 12 residues long. Per the germline V gene, CDR1 is GTSNPN and CDR2 is SVGIG (reference sequence). V was clipped by 2 bases and J by 3 bases, with 8 bases between them. The CDR3 here is CAWSSGDYEQYF. The CDR3 DNA reads TGTGCCTGGAGTTCAGGGGACTACGAGCAGTACTTC. Based on the CDR3 plus reference TRBV30 and TRBJ2-7, the full variable domain is SQTIHQWPATLVQPVGSPLSLECTVEGTSNPNLYWYRQAAGRGLQLLFYSVGIGQISSEVPQNLSASRPQDRQFILSSKKLLLSDSGFYLCAWSSGDYEQYFGPGTRLTVT.

The V call is TRBV30, the J call TRBJ2-6; 7 bases match TRBD1. Germline CDR1 reads GTSNPN; CDR2 reads SVGIG (reference sequence). V dropped 2 bases and J dropped 3; count of bases not matched to a gene: 4. The CDR3 is 15 amino acids. CDR3 DNA: TGTGCCTGGAGTCGACAGGGACGTGGGGCCAACGTCCTGACTTTC. It translates to CAWSRQGRGANVLTF. Together with reference TRBV30 and TRBJ2-6, the CDR3 gives the full variable domain: SQTIHQWPATLVQPVGSPLSLECTVEGTSNPNLYWYRQAAGRGLQLLFYSVGIGQISSEVPQNLSASRPQDRQFILSSKKLLLSDSGFYLCAWSRQGRGANVLTFGAGSRLTVL.

The chain joins TRBV10-2 to TRBJ2-7, with D possibly matching TRBD1 (6 bases). Germline V CDR1 and CDR2: WSHSY, SAAADI. The CDR3 covers 15 residues. Trimming took 5 bases from V and 5 from J, leaving 19 bases between them. The CDR3 spells CASSPVMGHSNEQYF. For the CDR3, the DNA is TGCGCCAGCAGTCCGGTGATGGGACATTCGAACGAGCAGTACTTC.

This chain connects TRBV27 to TRBJ1-5, with TRBD1 matching over 7 bases. Germline lookup yields CDR1 MNHEY and CDR2 SMNVEV (reference sequence). J gave up 4 bases and V 1 base, and 10 bases lay outside the gene matches. The CDR3 has 17 residues. The CDR3 bases are TGTGCCAGCAGTTTATTACCAGTAGGGGGCCGGAATCAGCCCCAGCATTTT. Translated: CASSLLPVGGRNQPQHF.

This chain uses TRBV6-1 with TRBJ2-1; 8 nucleotides agree with TRBD2. Germline V gene sequence: CDR1 MNHNS, CDR2 SASEGT. Trimming took 3 bases from V and 5 from J; bases not matched to a gene: 6. The CDR3 extends over 15 amino acids. The DNA for the CDR3 is TGTGCCAGCAGTGAGGTGGTAGCGGGGAACAATGAGCAGTTCTTC. It yields the protein CASSEVVAGNNEQFF.

The gene calls are TRBV27 and TRBJ1-2; maybe TRBD1 (6 bases). The CDR3 consists of 15 residues. With 3 bases removed from V and 7 bases from J, the gap between germline ends came to 18 bases. Germline V gives CDR1 MNHEY, CDR2 SMNVEV (reference sequence). DNA for the CDR3: TGTGCCAGCAGTTTCGACCCTACAGGGTACTCTGGCTACACCTTC. Translated, it gives CASSFDPTGYSGYTF.

The rearrangement joins TRBV7-9 to TRBJ1-1; maybe TRBD1 (5 bases). Per germline, CDR1 SEHNR and CDR2 FQNEAQ (reference sequence). This CDR3 is built from 15 residues. With 7 bases removed from V and 4 bases from J, the gap between germline ends came to 19 bases. Here the CDR3 reads CASTSDQGSGTEAFF. The CDR3, as DNA: TGTGCCAGCACCTCGGACCAGGGCTCTGGCACTGAAGCTTTCTTT.

V and J are TRBV30 and TRBJ2-3, with D possibly being TRBD2 (5 bases). CDR1 is GTSNPN, CDR2 SVGIG, per germline (reference sequence). Between the trimmed V and J ends, which lost 5 bases and 1 base, there was a span of 10 bases. CDR3 length: 13 residues. DNA of the CDR3: TGTGCCTGGCTGAGGGAAGGCACAGATACGCAGTATTTT. Translating it yields CAWLREGTDTQYF. Complete variable domain (other parts from reference TRBV30 and TRBJ2-3): SQTIHQWPATLVQPVGSPLSLECTVEGTSNPNLYWYRQAAGRGLQLLFYSVGIGQISSEVPQNLSASRPQDRQFILSSKKLLLSDSGFYLCAWLREGTDTQYFGPGTRLTVL.

This chain joins TRBV2 and TRBJ2-5; tentative D call: TRBD1 (5 bases). This CDR3 contains 15 residues. The V gene lost 6 bases and the J gene lost 5 bases, with 19 bases spanning the gap. Germline CDR1 and CDR2: SNHLY and FYNNEI. CDR3 nucleotides: TGTGCCAGCAGAGGATCGGCAGGATGGGGCGAGACCCAGTACTTC. It codes for CASRGSAGWGETQYF. The full variable domain, with the rest looked up from reference TRBV2 and TRBJ2-5, is EPEVTQTPSHQVTQMGQEVILRCVPISNHLYFYWYRQILGQKVEFLVSFYNNEISEKSEIFDDQFSVERPDGSNFTLKIRSTKLEDSAMYFCASRGSAGWGETQYFGPGTRLLVL.

The chain joins TRBV7-2 to TRBJ2-7, with 10 bases matching TRBD1. Losses at the gene ends were 3 bases for V and 3 bases for J; bases not matched to a gene: 5. This CDR3 spans 15 amino acids. Germline values: CDR1 SGHTA, CDR2 FQGNSA. DNA for the CDR3: TGTGCCAGCAGCTTCGCCGGGACAGGGGACTACGAGCAGTACTTC. It codes for CASSFAGTGDYEQYF.

The chain is built from TRBV6-5 and TRBJ2-2, with D perhaps TRBD1 (6 bases). This CDR3 contains 14 residues. From germline, CDR1 is MNHEY and CDR2 SVGAGI. Trimming shortened V by 6 bases and J by 7 bases, and 15 bases separated the two germline ends. CDR3 bases: TGTGCCAGCAGCTACAGGGTGCAGGTCGGGGAGCTGTTTTTT. It specifies CASSYRVQVGELFF.